This is a list of T cell receptor beta chains from one sample in a study of blood T cell repertoires in COVID-19. Clones were sequenced by immunoSEQ multiplex PCR, and TCRdb holds only the in-frame ones, with some missing. The sample has 200,000 to 300,000 clones, over 75% seen once. Source material: peripheral blood. Receptor source: a woman aged 50 to 60 with acute or convalescent COVID-19. The CDR3 runs from the conserved cysteine through the conserved F or W. The D gene is left open where the match is weak. Only part of the rows carry a size: once, few, many, or a class if the clone is expanded.

V gene,D gene,clone size,CDR3 length,J gene,CDR3 DNA,CDR3 protein
TRBV7-2,NA,NA,16,TRBJ1-6,TGTGCCAGCAGCCTTCAGGGATTATCGAGTAATTCACCCCTCCACTTT,CASSLQGLSSNSPLHF
TRBV18,NA,NA,13,TRBJ2-7,TGTGCCAGCTCACCACGGGCCTCCTACGAGCAGTACTTC,CASSPRASYEQYF
TRBV28,TRBD1,NA,13,TRBJ2-3,TGTGCCAGCAGTGAACAGGGGACAGATACGCAGTATTTT,CASSEQGTDTQYF
TRBV28,NA,NA,12,TRBJ1-5,TGTGCCAGCGAAGCGTTTGGTCAGCCCCAGCATTTT,CASEAFGQPQHF
TRBV2,NA,NA,14,TRBJ1-6,TGTGCCAGCAGTGGGGGCGCGTATAATTCACCCCTCCACTTT,CASSGGAYNSPLHF
TRBV7-8,NA,NA,15,TRBJ2-2,TGTGCCAGCAGCTTAGCGGGGCAGAACACCGGGGAGCTGTTTTTT,CASSLAGQNTGELFF
TRBV28,NA,NA,14,TRBJ2-7,TGTGCCAGCAGTTTAGGCAGTGCATCCTACGAGCAGTACTTC,CASSLGSASYEQYF
TRBV7-8,TRBD1,NA,16,TRBJ1-1,TGTGCCAGCAGCTTACTCGGACAGGGTAAAGGGACTGAAGCTTTCTTT,CASSLLGQGKGTEAFF
TRBV5-1,NA,few,15,TRBJ1-2,TGCGCCAGCAGTGACAGGAGCTCAGTCAGCTATGGCTACACCTTC,CASSDRSSVSYGYTF
TRBV18,TRBD2,few,15,TRBJ2-7,TGTGCCAGCTCACCAGGGACTAGCGGCTCCTACGAGCAGTACTTC,CASSPGTSGSYEQYF